This T cell receptor beta chain was captured in a study of T cell changes during pregnancy in multiple sclerosis. This table comes from immunoSEQ multiplex PCR, and its TCRdb copy is limited to in-frame clones, with some not included. The table has 80,000 to 100,000 clones, 90% seen once. V shed 6 bases and J shed 1 base, with 9 bases lying between them. Germline V gene lookup returns CDR1 WNHNN and CDR2 SYGVQD (reference sequence). This CDR3 has 13 amino acids. This chain uses TRBV10-1 with TRBJ1-1; D remains unclear. The TCR sequence derives from a female donor in good health, enrolled as a control in a pregnancy study. The sample in question was peripheral blood, obtained in the second trimester of pregnancy. CDR3 protein: CASRLAANTEAFF. The CDR3 coding sequence is TGCGCCAGCAGGTTGGCGGCGAACACTGAAGCTTTCTTT.